This T cell receptor (beta chain) was sequenced for a study of hypomethylating agent response in myelodysplastic syndrome. Study in general: With a mean age of around 77 +/- 6.3 years, patients were most commonly cytogenetically diploid. Most often mutated was TET2, found in about 50% of the 11 patients. General study points: After hypomethylating agent treatment, diversity and clonality showed no significant change, overall or by response.

V was pared by 2 bases and J by 8 bases, with 12 bases between. From germline, CDR1 is LGHNA and CDR2 YSLEER. The CDR3 runs to 13 residues. The repertoire was sequenced with immunoSEQ multiplex PCR; TCRdb's copy has only in-frame clones and lacks some. The sample has roughly 4,000 clones, approximately 86% seen once. Worth noting for this clone: The antigen remains undetermined.

V gene TRBV4-3 combines with J gene TRBJ1-2; tentative D call: TRBD1 (5 bases). This material consisted of bone marrow, taken before or after starting hypomethylating agent treatment for myelodysplastic syndrome (not recorded which). This TCR came from a human donor with myelodysplastic syndrome. CDR3 in amino acids: CASSQRGTVGYTF. CDR3 DNA sequence: TGCGCCAGCAGCCAAAGAGGGACGGTCGGCTACACCTTC.